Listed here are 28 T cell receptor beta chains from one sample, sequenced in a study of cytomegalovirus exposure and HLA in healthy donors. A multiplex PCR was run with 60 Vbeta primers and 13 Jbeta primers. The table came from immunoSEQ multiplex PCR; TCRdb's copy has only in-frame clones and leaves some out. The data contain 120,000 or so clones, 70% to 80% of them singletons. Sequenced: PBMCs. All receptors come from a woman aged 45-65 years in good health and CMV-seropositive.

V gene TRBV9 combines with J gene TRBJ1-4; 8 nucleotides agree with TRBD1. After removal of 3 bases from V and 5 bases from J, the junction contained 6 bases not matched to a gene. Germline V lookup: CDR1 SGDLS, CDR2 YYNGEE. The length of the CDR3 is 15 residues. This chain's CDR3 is CASSEIQGVNEKLFF. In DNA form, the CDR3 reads TGTGCCAGCAGCGAAATACAGGGGGTGAATGAAAAACTGTTTTTT.

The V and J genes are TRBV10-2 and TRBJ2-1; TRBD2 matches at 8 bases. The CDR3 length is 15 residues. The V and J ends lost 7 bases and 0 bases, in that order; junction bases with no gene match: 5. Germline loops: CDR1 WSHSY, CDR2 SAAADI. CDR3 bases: TGCGCCAGCAACTTAGGGACTAGCTCCTACAATGAGCAGTTCTTC. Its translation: CASNLGTSSYNEQFF.

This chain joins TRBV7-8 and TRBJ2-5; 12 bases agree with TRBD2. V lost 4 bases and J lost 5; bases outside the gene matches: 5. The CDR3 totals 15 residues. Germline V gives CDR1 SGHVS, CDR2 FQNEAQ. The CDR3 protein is CASSSLAGGGETQYF. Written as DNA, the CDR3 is TGTGCCAGCAGCTCGCTAGCGGGAGGGGGGGAGACCCAGTACTTC.

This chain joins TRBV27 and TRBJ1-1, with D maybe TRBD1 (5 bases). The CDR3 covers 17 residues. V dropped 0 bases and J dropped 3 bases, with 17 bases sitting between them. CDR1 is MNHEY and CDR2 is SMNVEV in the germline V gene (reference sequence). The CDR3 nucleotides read TGTGCCAGCAGTTTATCTGTCCCCCACGACAGTCACACTGAAGCTTTCTTT. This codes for CASSLSVPHDSHTEAFF.

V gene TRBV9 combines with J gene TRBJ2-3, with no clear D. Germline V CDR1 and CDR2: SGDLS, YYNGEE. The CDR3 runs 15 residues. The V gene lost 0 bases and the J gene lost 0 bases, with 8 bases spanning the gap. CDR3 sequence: CASSVGVRSTDTQYF. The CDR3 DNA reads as TGTGCCAGCAGCGTAGGCGTCCGGAGCACAGATACGCAGTATTTT. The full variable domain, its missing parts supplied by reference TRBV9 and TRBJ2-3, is DSGVTQTPKHLITATGQRVTLRCSPRSGDLSVYWYQQSLDQGLQFLIQYYNGEERAKGNILERFSAQQFPDLHSELNLSSLELGDSALYFCASSVGVRSTDTQYFGPGTRLTVL.

The CDR3 region has the DNA TGTGCCAGCAGTGACTCGACAGGGGACGGAGACACTGAAGCTTTCTTT. Its protein is CASSDSTGDGDTEAFF. The chain uses TRBV6-4 and TRBJ1-1, with TRBD1 identical over 8 bases. Unmatched junction bases numbered 6, after V lost 0 bases and J lost 3 bases. The CDR3 has 16 residues. CDR1 is MRHNA and CDR2 is SNTAGT in the germline V gene.

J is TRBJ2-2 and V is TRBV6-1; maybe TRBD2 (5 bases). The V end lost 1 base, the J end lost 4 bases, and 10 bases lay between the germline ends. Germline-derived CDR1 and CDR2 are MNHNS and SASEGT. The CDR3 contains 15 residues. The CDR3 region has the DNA TGTGCCAGCAGTGAAGGGGTTGGAGGCACCGGGGAGCTGTTTTTT. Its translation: CASSEGVGGTGELFF.

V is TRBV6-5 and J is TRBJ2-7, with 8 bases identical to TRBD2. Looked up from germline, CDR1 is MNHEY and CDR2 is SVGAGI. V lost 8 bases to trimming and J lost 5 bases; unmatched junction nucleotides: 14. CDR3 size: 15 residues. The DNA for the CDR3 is TGTGCCAGCTACAATGTGGGCGGGGGGCTGAACGAGCAGTACTTC. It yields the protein CASYNVGGGLNEQYF.

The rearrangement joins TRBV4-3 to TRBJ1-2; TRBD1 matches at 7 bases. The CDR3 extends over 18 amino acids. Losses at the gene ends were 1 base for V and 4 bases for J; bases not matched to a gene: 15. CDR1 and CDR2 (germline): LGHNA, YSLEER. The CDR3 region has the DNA TGCGCCAGCAGCCAAGTCCTGGAGACAGGGACGTCCATCTATGGCTACACCTTC. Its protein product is CASSQVLETGTSIYGYTF.

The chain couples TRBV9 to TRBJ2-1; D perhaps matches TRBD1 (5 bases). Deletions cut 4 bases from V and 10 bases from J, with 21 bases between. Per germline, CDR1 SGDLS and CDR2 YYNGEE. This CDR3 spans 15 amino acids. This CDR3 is CASSFRYTMGQEQFF. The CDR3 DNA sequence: TGTGCCAGCAGCTTCCGCTATACGATGGGGCAGGAGCAGTTCTTC.

CDR3 sequence: CASSQETSRPQHF. CDR3 sequence (DNA): TGTGCCAGCAGCCAAGAAACGAGCCGGCCCCAGCATTTT. This chain joins TRBV4-2 and TRBJ1-5, with D unclear. Germline CDR1 reads LGHNA; CDR2 reads YNFKEQ. V lost 0 bases, J lost 9 bases, and 9 bases lay in between. The CDR3 is 13 amino acids.

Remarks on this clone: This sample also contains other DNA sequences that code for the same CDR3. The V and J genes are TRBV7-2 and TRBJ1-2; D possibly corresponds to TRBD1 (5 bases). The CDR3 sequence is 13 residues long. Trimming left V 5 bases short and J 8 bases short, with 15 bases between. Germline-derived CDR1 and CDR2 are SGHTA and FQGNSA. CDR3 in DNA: TGTGCCAGCAGCCTCGGGGGTCTGGGAGGCTACACCTTC. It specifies CASSLGGLGGYTF. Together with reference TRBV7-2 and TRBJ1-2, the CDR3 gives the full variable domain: GAGVSQSPSNKVTEKGKDVELRCDPISGHTALYWYRQSLGQGLEFLIYFQGNSAPDKSGLPSDRFSAERTGGSVSTLTIQRTQQEDSAVYLCASSLGGLGGYTFGSGTRLTVV.

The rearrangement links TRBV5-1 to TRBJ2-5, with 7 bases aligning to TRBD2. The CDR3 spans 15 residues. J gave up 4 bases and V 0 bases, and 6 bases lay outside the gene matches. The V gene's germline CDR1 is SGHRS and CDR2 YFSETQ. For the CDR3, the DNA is TGCGCCAGCAGCTTGGGGACTAGTCCCCGAGAGACCCAGTACTTC. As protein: CASSLGTSPRETQYF.

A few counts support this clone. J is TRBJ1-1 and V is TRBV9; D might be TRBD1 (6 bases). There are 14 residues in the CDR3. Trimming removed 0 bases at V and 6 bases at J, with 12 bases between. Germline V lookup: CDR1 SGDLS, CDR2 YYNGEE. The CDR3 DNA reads TGTGCCAGCAGCGTAGAAAGGGGGTCGGCTGAAGCTTTCTTT. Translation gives CASSVERGSAEAFF.

CDR3 in DNA: TGTGCCAGCAGGACAAGACAGGGGATCATCTACGAGCAGTACTTC. Residues: CASRTRQGIIYEQYF. The V gene is TRBV27, the J gene TRBJ2-5; 8 nucleotides match TRBD1. The J call may be mistaken, given a closer DNA end match to TRBJ2-7. Germline V gives CDR1 MNHEY, CDR2 SMNVEV (reference sequence). This CDR3 region has 15 residues.

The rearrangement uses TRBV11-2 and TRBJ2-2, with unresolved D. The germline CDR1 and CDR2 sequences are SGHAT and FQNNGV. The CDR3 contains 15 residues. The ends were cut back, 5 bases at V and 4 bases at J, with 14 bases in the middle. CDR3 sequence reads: CASSQGASSTGELFF. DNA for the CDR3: TGTGCCAGCAGCCAAGGAGCGTCCTCCACCGGGGAGCTGTTTTTT.

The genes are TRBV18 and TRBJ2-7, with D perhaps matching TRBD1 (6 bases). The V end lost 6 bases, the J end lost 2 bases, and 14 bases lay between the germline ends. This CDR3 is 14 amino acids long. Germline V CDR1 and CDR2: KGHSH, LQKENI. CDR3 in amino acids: CASSYSGQPYEQYF. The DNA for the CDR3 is TGTGCCAGCTCGTACAGTGGACAGCCCTACGAGCAGTACTTC.

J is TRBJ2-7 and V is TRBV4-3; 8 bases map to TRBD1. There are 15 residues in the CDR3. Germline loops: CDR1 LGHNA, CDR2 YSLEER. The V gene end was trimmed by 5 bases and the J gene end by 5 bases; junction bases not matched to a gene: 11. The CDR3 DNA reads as TGCGCCAGCAGCTTCCGGACAGGGCGGGTCAACGAGCAGTACTTC. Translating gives CASSFRTGRVNEQYF.

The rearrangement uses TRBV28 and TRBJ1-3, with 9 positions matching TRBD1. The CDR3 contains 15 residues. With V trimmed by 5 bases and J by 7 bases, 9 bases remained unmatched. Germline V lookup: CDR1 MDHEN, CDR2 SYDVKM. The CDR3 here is CASSTPGQGWNTIYF. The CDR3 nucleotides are TGTGCCAGCAGTACCCCGGGACAGGGATGGAACACCATATATTTT.

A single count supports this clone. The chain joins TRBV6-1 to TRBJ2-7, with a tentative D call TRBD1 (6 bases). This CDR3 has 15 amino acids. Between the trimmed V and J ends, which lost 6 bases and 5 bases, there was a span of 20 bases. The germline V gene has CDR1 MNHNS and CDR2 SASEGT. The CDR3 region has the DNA TGTGCCAGCAGCCTACAGGGAATAGGTTGGGACGAGCAGTACTTC. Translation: CASSLQGIGWDEQYF.

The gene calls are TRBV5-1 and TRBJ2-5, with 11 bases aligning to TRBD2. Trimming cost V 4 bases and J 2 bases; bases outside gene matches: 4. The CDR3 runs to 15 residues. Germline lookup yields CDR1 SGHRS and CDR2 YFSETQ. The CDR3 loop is CASSRLAGNQETQYF. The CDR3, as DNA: TGCGCCAGCAGCCGACTAGCGGGGAATCAAGAGACCCAGTACTTC.

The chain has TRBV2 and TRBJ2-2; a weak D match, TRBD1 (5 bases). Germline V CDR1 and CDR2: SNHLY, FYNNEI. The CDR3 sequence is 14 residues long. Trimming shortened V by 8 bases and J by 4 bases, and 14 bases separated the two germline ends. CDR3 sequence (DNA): TGTGCCAGCGCCGCAGGGCGGTTCACCGGGGAGCTGTTTTTT. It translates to CASAAGRFTGELFF.

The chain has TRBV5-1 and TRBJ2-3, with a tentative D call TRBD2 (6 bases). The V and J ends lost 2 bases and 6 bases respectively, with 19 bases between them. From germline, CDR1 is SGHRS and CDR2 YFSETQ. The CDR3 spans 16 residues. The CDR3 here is CASSLMRRAVDDTQYF. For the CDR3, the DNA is TGCGCCAGCAGCTTAATGCGGAGGGCAGTAGATGATACGCAGTATTTT.

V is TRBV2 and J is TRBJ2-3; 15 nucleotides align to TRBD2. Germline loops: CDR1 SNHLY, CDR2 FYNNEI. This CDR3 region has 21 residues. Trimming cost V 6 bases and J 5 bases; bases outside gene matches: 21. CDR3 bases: TGTGCCAGCAGCCGGGAACAAAGGTGGGGACTAGCGGGAGGAATAGGAGATACGCAGTATTTT. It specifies CASSREQRWGLAGGIGDTQYF.

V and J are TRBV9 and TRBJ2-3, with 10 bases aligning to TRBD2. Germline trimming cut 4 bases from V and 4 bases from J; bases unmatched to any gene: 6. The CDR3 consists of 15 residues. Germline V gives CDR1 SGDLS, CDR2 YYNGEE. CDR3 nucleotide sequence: TGTGCCAGCAGCTTTAGCGGGAGGAATCCAGATACGCAGTATTTT. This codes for CASSFSGRNPDTQYF. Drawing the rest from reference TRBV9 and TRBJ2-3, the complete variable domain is DSGVTQTPKHLITATGQRVTLRCSPRSGDLSVYWYQQSLDQGLQFLIQYYNGEERAKGNILERFSAQQFPDLHSELNLSSLELGDSALYFCASSFSGRNPDTQYFGPGTRLTVL.

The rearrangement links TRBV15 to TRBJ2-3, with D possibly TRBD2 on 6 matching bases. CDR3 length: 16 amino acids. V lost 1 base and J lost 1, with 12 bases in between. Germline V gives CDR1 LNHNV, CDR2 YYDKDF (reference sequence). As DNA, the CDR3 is TGTGCCACCAGCAGAGGTTTGGAGGGTGGCACAGATACGCAGTATTTT. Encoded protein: CATSRGLEGGTDTQYF.

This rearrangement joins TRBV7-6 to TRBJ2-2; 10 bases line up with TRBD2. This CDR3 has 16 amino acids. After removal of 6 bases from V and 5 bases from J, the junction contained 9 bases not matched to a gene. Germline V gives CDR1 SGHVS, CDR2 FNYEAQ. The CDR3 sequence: CASSRTPSGGTGELFF. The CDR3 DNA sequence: TGTGCCAGCAGTCGAACTCCTAGCGGGGGAACCGGGGAGCTGTTTTTT.

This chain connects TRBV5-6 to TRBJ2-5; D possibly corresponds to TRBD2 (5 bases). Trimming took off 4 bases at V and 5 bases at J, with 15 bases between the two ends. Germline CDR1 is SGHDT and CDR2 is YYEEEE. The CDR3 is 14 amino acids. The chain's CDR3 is CASSPFDYLETQYF. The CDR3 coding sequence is TGTGCCAGCAGCCCGTTTGACTACCTGGAGACCCAGTACTTC.